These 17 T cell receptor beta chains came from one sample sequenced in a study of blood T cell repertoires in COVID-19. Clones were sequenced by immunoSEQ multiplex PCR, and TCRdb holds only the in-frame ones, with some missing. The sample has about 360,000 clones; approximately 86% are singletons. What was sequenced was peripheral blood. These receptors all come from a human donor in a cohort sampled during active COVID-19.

The CDR3 DNA sequence: TGTGCCTGGAGTGTACAGACTAGCGGATACACAGATACGCAGTATTTT. It codes for CAWSVQTSGYTDTQYF. V and J are TRBV30 and TRBJ2-3; 9 bases match TRBD2. Germline V gives CDR1 GTSNPN, CDR2 SVGIG (reference sequence). The CDR3 totals 16 residues. J gave up 2 bases and V 0 bases, and 6 bases lay outside the gene matches.

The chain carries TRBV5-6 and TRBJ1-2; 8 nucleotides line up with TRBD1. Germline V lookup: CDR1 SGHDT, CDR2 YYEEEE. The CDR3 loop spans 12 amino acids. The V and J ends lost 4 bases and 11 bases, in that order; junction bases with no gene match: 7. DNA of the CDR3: TGTGCCAGCAGCCGGACAGGGAGGCTGTACACCTTC. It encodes CASSRTGRLYTF.

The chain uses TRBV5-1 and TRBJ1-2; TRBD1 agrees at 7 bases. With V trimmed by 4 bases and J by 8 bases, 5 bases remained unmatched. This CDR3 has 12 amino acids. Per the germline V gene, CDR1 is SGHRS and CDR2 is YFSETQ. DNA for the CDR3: TGCGCCAGCAGCGAACAGGGGCAAGGCTACACCTTC. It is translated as CASSEQGQGYTF.

In DNA, the CDR3 is TGCAGCGCATTAACATATGGGACAGGAGCCCGCTACACCTTC. Its translation: CSALTYGTGARYTF. V and J are TRBV29-1 and TRBJ1-2; 8 bases map to TRBD1. Trimming took 7 bases from V and 9 from J; bases not matched to a gene: 16. CDR1 and CDR2 from the germline V gene are SQVTM and ANQGSEA. This CDR3 comprises 14 residues.

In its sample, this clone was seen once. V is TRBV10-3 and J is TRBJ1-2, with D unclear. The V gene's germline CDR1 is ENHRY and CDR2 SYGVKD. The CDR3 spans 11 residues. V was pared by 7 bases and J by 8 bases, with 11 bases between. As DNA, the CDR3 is TGTGCCATCACGGCGGGAGGAGGCTACACCTTC. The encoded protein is CAITAGGGYTF.

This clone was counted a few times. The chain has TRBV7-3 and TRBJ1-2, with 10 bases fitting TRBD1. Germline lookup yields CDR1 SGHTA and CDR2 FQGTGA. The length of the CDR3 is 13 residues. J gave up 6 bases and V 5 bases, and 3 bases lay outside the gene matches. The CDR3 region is CASSLGTGDGYTF. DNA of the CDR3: TGTGCCAGCAGCCTGGGGACAGGGGATGGCTACACCTTC.

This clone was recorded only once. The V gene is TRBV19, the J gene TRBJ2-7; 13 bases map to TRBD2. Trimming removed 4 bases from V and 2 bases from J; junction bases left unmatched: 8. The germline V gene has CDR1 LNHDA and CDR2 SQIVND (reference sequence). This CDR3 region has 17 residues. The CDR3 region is CASSTSGLAGSAYEQYF. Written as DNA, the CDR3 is TGTGCCAGTAGTACCTCGGGACTAGCGGGGTCGGCCTACGAGCAGTACTTC.

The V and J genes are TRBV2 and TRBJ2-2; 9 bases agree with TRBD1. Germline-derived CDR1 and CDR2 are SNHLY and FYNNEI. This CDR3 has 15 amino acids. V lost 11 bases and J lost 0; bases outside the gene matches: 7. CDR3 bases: TGTGCCGGTCGGACAGGGGCCACGAACACCGGGGAGCTGTTTTTT. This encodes CAGRTGATNTGELFF.

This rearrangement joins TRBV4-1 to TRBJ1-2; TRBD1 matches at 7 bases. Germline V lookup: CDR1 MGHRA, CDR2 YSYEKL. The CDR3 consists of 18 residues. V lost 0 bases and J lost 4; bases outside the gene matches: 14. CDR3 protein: CASSQDQGPGTVFYGYTF. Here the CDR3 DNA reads TGCGCCAGCAGCCAAGATCAGGGGCCCGGGACAGTCTTCTATGGCTACACCTTC.

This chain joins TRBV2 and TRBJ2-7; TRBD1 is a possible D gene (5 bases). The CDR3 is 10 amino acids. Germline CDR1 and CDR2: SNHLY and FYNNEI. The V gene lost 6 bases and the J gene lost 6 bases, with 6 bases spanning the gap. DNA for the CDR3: TGTGCCAGCAGCAGGGTCGAGCAGTACTTC. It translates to CASSRVEQYF.

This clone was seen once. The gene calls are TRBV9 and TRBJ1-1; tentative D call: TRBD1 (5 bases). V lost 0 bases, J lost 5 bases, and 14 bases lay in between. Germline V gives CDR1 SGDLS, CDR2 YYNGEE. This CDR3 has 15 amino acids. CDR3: CASSVGGGKHTEAFF. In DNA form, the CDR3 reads TGTGCCAGCAGCGTAGGTGGGGGGAAGCATACTGAAGCTTTCTTT.

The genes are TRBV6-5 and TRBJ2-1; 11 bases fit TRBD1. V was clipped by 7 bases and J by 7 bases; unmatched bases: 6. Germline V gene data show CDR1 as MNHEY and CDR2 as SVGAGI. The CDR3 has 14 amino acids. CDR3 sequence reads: CASKIGQGANEQFF. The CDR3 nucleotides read TGTGCCAGCAAAATCGGACAGGGGGCTAATGAGCAGTTCTTC.

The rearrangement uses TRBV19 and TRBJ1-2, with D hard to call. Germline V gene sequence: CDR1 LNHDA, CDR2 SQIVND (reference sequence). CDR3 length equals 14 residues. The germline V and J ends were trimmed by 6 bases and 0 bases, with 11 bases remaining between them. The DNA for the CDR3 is TGTGCCAGTAGAAGACTGCATACTAACTATGGCTACACCTTC. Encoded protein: CASRRLHTNYGYTF.

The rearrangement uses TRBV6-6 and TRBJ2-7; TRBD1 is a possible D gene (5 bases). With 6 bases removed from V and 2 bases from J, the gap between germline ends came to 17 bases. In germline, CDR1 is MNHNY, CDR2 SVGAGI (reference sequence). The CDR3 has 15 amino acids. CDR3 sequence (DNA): TGTGCCAGCAGCCGAGACAGAGATATTGCCTACGAGCAGTACTTC. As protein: CASSRDRDIAYEQYF.

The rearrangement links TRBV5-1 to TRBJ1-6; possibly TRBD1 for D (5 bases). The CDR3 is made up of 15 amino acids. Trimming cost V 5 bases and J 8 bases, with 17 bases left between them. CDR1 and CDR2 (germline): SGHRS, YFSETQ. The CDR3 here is CASSIKTGGDSPLHF. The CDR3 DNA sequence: TGCGCCAGCAGTATTAAAACCGGAGGGGATTCACCCCTCCACTTT.

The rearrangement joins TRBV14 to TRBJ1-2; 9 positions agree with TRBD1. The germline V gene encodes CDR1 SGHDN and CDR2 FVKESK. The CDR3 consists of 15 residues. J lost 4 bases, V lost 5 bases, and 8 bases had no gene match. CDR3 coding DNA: TGTGCCAGCAGCGAAGCACAGGGGGCTGCCTATGGCTACACCTTC. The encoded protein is CASSEAQGAAYGYTF.

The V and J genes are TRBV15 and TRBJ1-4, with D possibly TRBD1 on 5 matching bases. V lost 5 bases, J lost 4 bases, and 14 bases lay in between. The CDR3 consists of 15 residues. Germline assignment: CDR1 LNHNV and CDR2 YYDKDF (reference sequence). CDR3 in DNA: TGTGCCACCAGCGAAACCGGGGGTAATAATGAAAAACTGTTTTTT. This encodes CATSETGGNNEKLFF.